The clone carrying this TCR beta chain was counted a few times. Its antigen is undetermined. This sample was included in a study of T-cell memory formation after mild COVID-19. Overall study results and limits: CD4/CD8 balance characterized clones contracting day 15 to 85, and CD4+ skew characterized later expanders. Contracting CD4+ clones lay largely in CM and EM, with CD8+ ones residing in EMRA. Nothing confirmed that second-wave clones peaking on day 37 were specific for SARS-CoV-2.

TCRdb re-derived calls from the 5' RACE reads in MiXCR, one entry per CDR3 protein. The sample holds around 340,000 distinct CDR3 sequences, more than 15% seen once. This clonotype was sampled from a young man who had mild COVID-19 (a few samples of this study predate the infection). Cell type and time point are not known. Sequencing was done on a sample of PBMCs or a T cell subset sorted from them (not recorded which).

In DNA form, the CDR3 reads TGTGCCAGCAGTTTATTTGGCACCGGGGAGCTGTTTTTT. Translation: CASSLFGTGELFF. The rearrangement uses TRBV12-3 or TRBV12-4 and TRBJ2-2, with D unresolved. The CDR3 is made up of 13 amino acids. Trimming removed 2 bases from V and 4 bases from J, with 5 bases in between.